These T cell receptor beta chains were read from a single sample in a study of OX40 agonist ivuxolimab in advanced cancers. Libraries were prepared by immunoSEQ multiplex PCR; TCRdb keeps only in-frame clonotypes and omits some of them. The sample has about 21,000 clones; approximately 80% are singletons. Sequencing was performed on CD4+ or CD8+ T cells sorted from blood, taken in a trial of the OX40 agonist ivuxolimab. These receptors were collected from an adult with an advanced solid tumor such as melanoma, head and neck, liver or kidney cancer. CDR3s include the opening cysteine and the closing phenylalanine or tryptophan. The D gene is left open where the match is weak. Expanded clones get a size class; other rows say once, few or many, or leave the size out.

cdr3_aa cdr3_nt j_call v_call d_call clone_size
CASSHYAGGLYNEQFF TGCGCCAGCAGCCACTACGCGGGGGGGCTCTACAATGAGCAGTTCTTC TRBJ2-1 TRBV4-3 TRBD2 -
CASSLLKGYGYTF TGTGCCAGCAGCTTATTAAAAGGCTATGGCTACACCTTC TRBJ1-2 TRBV7-2 - -
CASSLAEGALFYEQYF TGTGCCAGCAGCTTAGCGGAAGGGGCCCTTTTCTACGAGCAGTACTTC TRBJ2-7 TRBV11-1 - few
CASSYGQVPSYEQYF TGTGCCAGCAGCTACGGACAGGTTCCCTCCTACGAGCAGTACTTC TRBJ2-7 TRBV5-8 TRBD1 -
CASTPRGREVRGNQPQHF TGCGCCAGCACCCCCCGGGGGCGTGAGGTGAGAGGCAATCAGCCCCAGCATTTT TRBJ1-5 TRBV5-1 - -
CSVEFPKGSNTGELFF TGCAGCGTTGAATTTCCCAAGGGTTCGAACACCGGGGAGCTGTTTTTT TRBJ2-2 TRBV29-1 - -
CASSIRPNRGSGNTIYF TGTGCCAGCAGCATCCGTCCTAACAGGGGCTCTGGAAACACCATATATTTT TRBJ1-3 TRBV7-2 TRBD1 -
CASSQGGSGYNEQFF TGCGCCAGCAGCCAAGGCGGTTCGGGATACAATGAGCAGTTCTTC TRBJ2-1 TRBV4-3 - -
CASSLTMGLLPGETQYF TGTGCCAGCAGCCTCACTATGGGCCTTCTTCCTGGGGAGACCCAGTACTTC TRBJ2-5 TRBV7-2 - -
CASSQDYEGYSNQPQHF TGCGCCAGCAGCCAAGATTACGAGGGGTATAGCAATCAGCCCCAGCATTTT TRBJ1-5 TRBV4-3 - few
CASSVGLAQYEQYF TGTGCCAGCAGCGTGGGACTAGCGCAATACGAGCAGTACTTC TRBJ2-7 TRBV9 TRBD2 once
CASSRGLYGYTF TGTGCCAGCAGTAGGGGGCTCTATGGCTACACCTTC TRBJ1-2 TRBV25-1 TRBD1 -
CASSFEGADGYTF TGTGCCAGCAGTTTCGAGGGGGCGGACGGCTACACCTTC TRBJ1-2 TRBV27 TRBD1 -
CASSSAGTSPHDEQFF TGTGCCAGCAGCTCTGCCGGGACTAGTCCTCACGATGAGCAGTTCTTC TRBJ2-1 TRBV13 TRBD2 few
CASSQGQSNQPQHF TGTGCCAGCAGCCAAGGACAGAGTAATCAGCCCCAGCATTTT TRBJ1-5 TRBV16 - -
CASSATPLGYTF TGTGCCAGCAGCGCCACCCCGTTGGGCTACACCTTC TRBJ1-2 TRBV9 - -
CASSLSRGDNGYTF TGCGCCAGCAGCCTATCCCGCGGGGATAATGGCTACACCTTC TRBJ1-2 TRBV4-3 - -
CATSSRGNTEAFF TGTGCCACCAGCAGTAGGGGGAACACTGAAGCTTTCTTT TRBJ1-1 TRBV15 - -
CASSSIFLWDRASQETQYF TGTGCCAGCAGCTCAATTTTTTTGTGGGACAGGGCATCCCAAGAGACCCAGTACTTC TRBJ2-5 TRBV7-9 TRBD1 -
CASSDAVGSGANVLTF TGTGCCAGCAGTGATGCCGTGGGGTCTGGGGCCAACGTCCTGACTTTC TRBJ2-6 TRBV6-1 - -
CASSPNLNTEAFF TGTGCCAGCAGTCCTAATTTGAACACTGAAGCTTTCTTT TRBJ1-1 TRBV28 - -
CASSLYSGARTSRAGADTQYF TGCGCCAGCAGCCTTTATTCAGGGGCCAGGACTAGCAGGGCGGGGGCAGATACGCAGTATTTT TRBJ2-3 TRBV4-3 TRBD2 -
CASSLAVGEANEKLFF TGTGCCAGCAGCTTAGCCGTCGGAGAAGCTAATGAAAAACTGTTTTTT TRBJ1-4 TRBV7-9 - -
CASSPTTGGIRRYQETQYF TGTGCCAGCAGTCCCACAACGGGGGGGATCAGGCGGTACCAAGAGACCCAGTACTTC TRBJ2-5 TRBV11-3 TRBD2 -
CSASQAGGYTF TGCAGTGCCTCCCAAGCGGGAGGCTACACCTTC TRBJ1-2 TRBV20-1 - -
CASSAYRAVNQPQHF TGTGCCAGCAGCGCGTACCGGGCCGTCAATCAGCCCCAGCATTTT TRBJ1-5 TRBV7-8 - -
CASSSWTGKYEKLFF TGTGCCAGCAGCTCTTGGACGGGGAAGTATGAAAAACTGTTTTTT TRBJ1-4 TRBV11-2 - once
CASSQLGGGYYGYTF TGTGCCAGTAGCCAATTGGGAGGGGGATACTATGGCTACACCTTC TRBJ1-2 TRBV19 - -
CAISGTSGGNYEQYF TGTGCCATCAGTGGGACTAGCGGGGGAAACTACGAGCAGTACTTC TRBJ2-7 TRBV10-3 TRBD2 -
CASSGRDRVRTGELFF TGTGCCAGCAGCGGCAGGGACAGGGTACGCACCGGGGAGCTGTTTTTT TRBJ2-2 TRBV7-2 TRBD1 -
CASSLPNREDEQFF TGTGCCAGCAGCTTGCCAAACAGGGAGGATGAGCAGTTCTTC TRBJ2-1 TRBV9 - -
CASSYSSGQGSEAFF TGTGCCAGCAGCTATTCATCGGGACAGGGGTCTGAAGCTTTCTTT TRBJ1-1 TRBV11-2 TRBD1 -
CASWGQGAFGANVLTF TGTGCCAGCTGGGGACAGGGGGCGTTTGGGGCCAACGTCCTGACTTTC TRBJ2-6 TRBV27 TRBD1 -
CASSLESIVNTEAFF TGTGCCAGCAGCTTAGAGTCAATAGTGAACACTGAAGCTTTCTTT TRBJ1-1 TRBV7-2 - few
CASRLGQGTYEQYF TGCGCCAGCAGACTCGGACAGGGAACCTACGAGCAGTACTTC TRBJ2-7 TRBV5-1 TRBD1 -
CASSALEGASQETQYF TGCGCCAGCAGCGCTCTGGAGGGGGCGTCCCAAGAGACCCAGTACTTC TRBJ2-5 TRBV4-3 - -
CASSEMTGGSKEQYF TGTGCCAGCAGTGAAATGACAGGGGGCTCAAAGGAGCAGTACTTC TRBJ2-7 TRBV6-1 TRBD1 medium-sized
CASSSWTGLGEKLFF TGCGCCAGCAGCTCATGGACAGGCTTGGGGGAAAAACTGTTTTTT TRBJ1-4 TRBV5-1 TRBD1 -
CASSLERLPKNTEAFF TGTGCCAGCAGCTTGGAAAGGTTGCCCAAAAACACTGAAGCTTTCTTT TRBJ1-1 TRBV5-5 - -
CASSFHGGHSYNEQFF TGTGCCAGCAGTTTTCACGGGGGGCACTCCTACAATGAGCAGTTCTTC TRBJ2-1 TRBV27 - few
CASSSGGRDSRSPLHF TGTGCCAGCAGCTCCGGGGGCCGGGACAGCAGGTCACCCCTCCACTTT TRBJ1-6 TRBV5-8 TRBD1 -
CASSYSRQTNTEAFF TGTGCCAGCAGTTACTCGAGGCAGACGAACACTGAAGCTTTCTTT TRBJ1-1 TRBV6-5 - few
CASSLWGAAGANVLTF TGTGCCAGCAGCTTATGGGGGGCCGCTGGGGCCAACGTCCTGACTTTC TRBJ2-6 TRBV7-9 - once
CSVRDRGQSYEQYF TGCAGCGTGAGGGACAGGGGACAATCCTACGAGCAGTACTTC TRBJ2-7 TRBV29-1 TRBD1 -
CASRWDRHYSGANVLTF TGTGCCAGCAGATGGGACAGGCACTACTCTGGGGCCAACGTCCTGACTTTC TRBJ2-6 TRBV7-9 TRBD1 -
CSVLWDSTYEQYF TGCAGCGTGTTATGGGACAGTACCTACGAGCAGTACTTC TRBJ2-7 TRBV29-1 TRBD1 -